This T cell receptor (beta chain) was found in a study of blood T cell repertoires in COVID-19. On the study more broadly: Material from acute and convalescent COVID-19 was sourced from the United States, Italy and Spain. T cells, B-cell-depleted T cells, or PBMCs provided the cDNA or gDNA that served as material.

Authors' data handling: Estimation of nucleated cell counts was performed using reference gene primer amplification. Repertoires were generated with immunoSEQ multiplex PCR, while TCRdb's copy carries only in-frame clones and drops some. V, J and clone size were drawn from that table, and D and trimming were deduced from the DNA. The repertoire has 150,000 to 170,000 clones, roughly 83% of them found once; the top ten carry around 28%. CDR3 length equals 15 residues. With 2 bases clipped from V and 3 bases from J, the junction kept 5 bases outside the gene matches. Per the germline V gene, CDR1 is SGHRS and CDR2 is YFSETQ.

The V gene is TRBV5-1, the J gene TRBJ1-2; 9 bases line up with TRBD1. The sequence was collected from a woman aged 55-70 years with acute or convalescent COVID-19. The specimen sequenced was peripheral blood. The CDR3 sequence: CASSFLQGADYGYTF. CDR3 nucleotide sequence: TGCGCCAGCAGCTTTCTACAGGGGGCGGACTATGGCTACACCTTC.